The rows below give T cell receptor beta chains drawn from one sample of a study of cytomegalovirus exposure and HLA in healthy donors. Data came from immunoSEQ multiplex PCR; TCRdb stores just in-frame clones and leaves some out. The sample has 150,000 to 200,000 clones; more than 70% are singletons. Input material: PBMCs. These receptors were collected from a woman aged 35 to 49 in good health and CMV-seronegative. CDR3s include the opening cysteine and the closing phenylalanine or tryptophan. Fields, in order: V gene, J gene, clone size, D gene, CDR3 DNA, CDR3 protein. A D gene is named only where the DNA matches it firmly. The size entry is marked missing in some rows and otherwise reads once, few, many or a size class.

TRBV7-9,TRBJ2-2,-,-,TGTGCCAGCAGCTTAGACGCGGTTGTGGAGCTGTTTTTT,CASSLDAVVELFF
TRBV7-9,TRBJ2-5,-,TRBD2,TGTGCCAGCAGTAGGTCGGTCTCTAGCGGAGGGGAGACCCAGTACTTC,CASSRSVSSGGETQYF
TRBV9,TRBJ1-3,-,TRBD1,TGTGCCAGCAGCGCGGACCCTGGACAGGGCGGAAACACCATATATTTT,CASSADPGQGGNTIYF
TRBV9,TRBJ1-1,-,-,TGTGCCAGCAGCGTAGCTGGACTAGGGGCTGAAGCTTTCTTT,CASSVAGLGAEAFF
TRBV29-1,TRBJ2-1,-,TRBD1,TGCAGCGTTGAGAGGGACAGCCACAGCAATGAGCAGTTCTTC,CSVERDSHSNEQFF
TRBV25-1,TRBJ1-5,-,-,TGTGCCAGCAGTGCCCAACAGGGACAGCCCCAGCATTTT,CASSAQQGQPQHF
TRBV29-1,TRBJ1-1,-,-,TGCAGCGTTGACATTCGGGAGGCGGCTTTCTTT,CSVDIREAAFF
TRBV6-1,TRBJ2-1,-,-,TGTGCCAGCAGTGAGAGGGTCGTTGACTACGGGCAGTTCTTC,CASSERVVDYGQFF
TRBV4-3,TRBJ1-3,-,TRBD1,TGCGCCAGCAGCCAAGAGAACAGGGGGCTCGGAAACACCATATATTTT,CASSQENRGLGNTIYF
TRBV7-3,TRBJ1-2,-,-,TGTGCCAGCAGCTTAAACCAGGACTATGGCTACACCTTC,CASSLNQDYGYTF
TRBV5-1,TRBJ2-3,-,-,TGCGCCAGCAGCTTGGGGGGCCGCACAGATACGCAGTATTTT,CASSLGGRTDTQYF
TRBV6-4,TRBJ2-2,-,TRBD2,TGTGCCAGCAGCGGGAGGGCCTTCACCGGGGAGCTGTTTTTT,CASSGRAFTGELFF
TRBV9,TRBJ2-3,few,-,TGTGCCAGCAGCGTAGAGGCGGGAAATTCAATAGATACGCAGTATTTT,CASSVEAGNSIDTQYF
TRBV7-2,TRBJ2-5,-,-,TGTGCCAGCAGTGATCGACTCCTTCAATACTTC,CASSDRLLQYF
TRBV9,TRBJ2-1,-,TRBD2,TGTGCCAGCAGCTTAGCGGGAGTTCATAATGAGCAGTTCTTC,CASSLAGVHNEQFF
TRBV6-1,TRBJ1-5,-,TRBD1,TGTGCCAGCAGTGCGACAGGGCGAGATCAGCCCCAGCATTTT,CASSATGRDQPQHF